This TCR beta chain was recorded in a study of blood T cell repertoires in COVID-19. For the study at large: Material from acute and convalescent COVID-19 was sourced from the United States, Italy and Spain. Sources were T cells, B-cell-depleted T cells, or PBMCs; the material itself was cDNA or gDNA.

With 4 bases removed from V and 1 base from J, the gap between germline ends came to 11 bases. Germline V gives CDR1 SGHNT, CDR2 YYREEE (reference sequence). This CDR3 has 14 residues. As processed by the authors: The authors estimated nucleated cell counts from reference gene primer amplification. Repertoires were generated with immunoSEQ multiplex PCR, while TCRdb's copy carries only in-frame clones and drops some. V, J and clone size reflect that table, while D and trimming were determined from the DNA. The sample has about 48,000 clones, over 80% seen once. The sequence came from a man in his 70s with acute or convalescent COVID-19. The V and J genes are TRBV5-4 and TRBJ1-1; no firm D call. The sample comprised peripheral blood. DNA for the CDR3: TGTGCCAGCAGCCTTAGGACTGAGAACACTGAAGCTTTCTTT. Translated: CASSLRTENTEAFF.